The 16 T cell receptor beta chains listed next were all sequenced from one sample in a study of shared clonotypes between healthy human individuals. Data came from immunoSEQ multiplex PCR; TCRdb stores just in-frame clones and leaves some out. Among about 690,000 clones listed, about 90% were seen once. Sequencing was done on a sample of memory CD8+ T cells from PBMCs. Subset: CD45RO+ cells pooled with CCR7-negative TemRA cells. The source is a man in his late teens or twenties in good health. Some clones in this sample may be carry-over from other donors' samples.

This sequence joins TRBV9 and TRBJ2-3, with D possibly TRBD2 on 6 matching bases. Trimming pared 0 bases from V and 2 bases from J, leaving 10 bases between. This CDR3 has 15 amino acids. Germline V lookup: CDR1 SGDLS, CDR2 YYNGEE. The CDR3: CASSVGDFNTDTQYF. The CDR3 DNA sequence: TGTGCCAGCAGCGTAGGGGACTTTAACACAGATACGCAGTATTTT.

This rearrangement joins TRBV10-1 to TRBJ1-1; tentatively, D is TRBD1 (5 bases). The CDR3 covers 13 residues. CDR1 WNHNN and CDR2 SYGVQD come from the germline V gene (reference sequence). Between the trimmed V and J ends, which lost 2 bases and 4 bases, there was a span of 8 bases. This CDR3 reads CASSEGDSTEAFF. CDR3 nucleotide sequence: TGCGCCAGCAGTGAGGGGGACTCCACTGAAGCTTTCTTT.

The chain is built from TRBV2 and TRBJ1-1, with 7 nucleotides matching TRBD1. CDR1 is SNHLY, CDR2 FYNNEI, per germline. With 8 bases clipped from V and 1 base from J, the junction kept 13 bases outside the gene matches. The CDR3 runs to 16 residues. CDR3 in amino acids: CASLSLWTGGNTEAFF. In nucleotides, the CDR3 is TGTGCCAGCCTCTCCTTATGGACAGGAGGGAACACTGAAGCTTTCTTT. The variable domain in full, completed from reference TRBV2 and TRBJ1-1, reads EPEVTQTPSHQVTQMGQEVILRCVPISNHLYFYWYRQILGQKVEFLVSFYNNEISEKSEIFDDQFSVERPDGSNFTLKIRSTKLEDSAMYFCASLSLWTGGNTEAFFGQGTRLTVV.

The V call is TRBV28, the J call TRBJ2-7; D gene unclear. CDR1 and CDR2 (germline): MDHEN, SYDVKM. Trimming stripped 5 bases from V and 0 bases from J, with 11 bases between. CDR3 size: 14 residues. The chain's CDR3 is CASSLVPSSYEQYF. CDR3 sequence (DNA): TGTGCCAGCAGTCTTGTACCTTCCTCCTACGAGCAGTACTTC.

J is TRBJ2-7 and V is TRBV27; TRBD2 matches at 12 bases. Germline V gene lookup returns CDR1 MNHEY and CDR2 SMNVEV (reference sequence). Trimming cost V 4 bases and J 6 bases; bases outside gene matches: 4. This CDR3 spans 14 amino acids. CDR3 DNA sequence: TGTGCCAGCAGTTATTCGACTAGCGGGAGCGAGCAGTACTTC. Translating it yields CASSYSTSGSEQYF.

This clone was counted only a few times. The J gene is TRBJ2-7, the V gene TRBV4-1; 8 bases match TRBD1. From germline, CDR1 is MGHRA and CDR2 YSYEKL. Losses at the gene ends were 0 bases for V and 6 bases for J; bases not matched to a gene: 19. The CDR3 has 19 residues. DNA for the CDR3: TGCGCCAGCAGCCAAGATTCCCCAGTCCTAGGACAGGGTAGTGGCGAGCAGTACTTC. Its translation: CASSQDSPVLGQGSGEQYF.

The rearrangement uses TRBV6-4 and TRBJ2-1; 13 bases match TRBD2. The V segment lost 4 bases and the J segment 8 bases; nucleotides outside the gene matches: 8. The CDR3 loop spans 16 amino acids. Germline assignment: CDR1 MRHNA and CDR2 SNTAGT. This CDR3 is CASSAQLAGGYDEQFF. The CDR3 nucleotides read TGTGCCAGCAGTGCACAACTAGCGGGAGGGTATGATGAGCAGTTCTTC.

V is TRBV9 and J is TRBJ2-7, with D maybe TRBD2 (6 bases). V lost 3 bases and J 0 bases, leaving 16 bases between the germline ends. This CDR3 region has 16 residues. Per germline, CDR1 SGDLS and CDR2 YYNGEE. The CDR3 here is CASSATRAGSSYEQYF. The CDR3, as DNA: TGTGCCAGCAGCGCCACGCGGGCGGGGAGCTCCTACGAGCAGTACTTC.

The genes are TRBV6-1 and TRBJ2-1; possible D gene TRBD2, 6 bases. This CDR3 has 13 amino acids. Trimming cost V 3 bases and J 7 bases, with 10 bases left between them. Germline V CDR1 and CDR2: MNHNS, SASEGT. DNA for the CDR3: TGTGCCAGCAGTGATGGTAGCGGTAATGAGCAGTTCTTC. It translates to CASSDGSGNEQFF.

The chain joins TRBV7-6 to TRBJ2-2; D remains unclear. Trimming removed 7 bases from V and 0 bases from J, with 9 bases in between. Germline CDR1 and CDR2: SGHVS and FNYEAQ. CDR3 length: 14 amino acids. The CDR3 DNA sequence: TGTGCCAGCACCTCGACGCCGAACACCGGGGAGCTGTTTTTT. As protein: CASTSTPNTGELFF. The full variable domain, completed using reference TRBV7-6 and TRBJ2-2, is GAGVSQSPRYKVTKRGQDVALRCDPISGHVSLYWYRQALGQGPEFLTYFNYEAQQDKSGLPNDRFSAERPEGSISTLTIQRTEQRDSAMYRCASTSTPNTGELFFGEGSRLTVL.

CDR3 region: CASSSAGGRGGELFF. CDR3 nucleotide sequence: TGTGCCAGCAGCTCCGCCGGAGGGAGGGGCGGGGAGCTGTTTTTT. J is TRBJ2-2 and V is TRBV13, with TRBD2 matching over 7 bases. There are 15 residues in the CDR3. Germline V gives CDR1 PRHDT, CDR2 FYEKMQ (reference sequence). The V gene end was trimmed by 4 bases and the J gene end by 7 bases; junction bases not matched to a gene: 9. The full variable domain, with the rest looked up from reference TRBV13 and TRBJ2-2, is AAGVIQSPRHLIKEKRETATLKCYPIPRHDTVYWYQQGPGQDPQFLISFYEKMQSDKGSIPDRFSAQQFSDYHSELNMSSLELGDSALYFCASSSAGGRGGELFFGEGSRLTVL.

The CDR3 spells CASSLPLTYNEQFF. The DNA of the CDR3 is TGTGCCAGCAGTTTACCACTTACGTACAATGAGCAGTTCTTC. The chain combines TRBV28 with TRBJ2-1; D is unresolved. Germline V lookup: CDR1 MDHEN, CDR2 SYDVKM. The V gene lost 2 bases and the J gene lost 4 bases, with 9 bases spanning the gap. This CDR3 spans 14 amino acids.

The chain carries TRBV5-1 and TRBJ1-1; TRBD1 matches 7 bases. Germline V CDR1 and CDR2: SGHRS, YFSETQ. The CDR3 runs 13 residues. Germline trimming cut 4 bases from V and 4 bases from J; bases unmatched to any gene: 4. The CDR3 nucleotides are TGCGCCAGCAGCCCAGCAGGGGGCACTGAAGCTTTCTTT. Translating it yields CASSPAGGTEAFF.

CDR3 sequence: CASLGRDPGGTSYEQYF. As DNA, the CDR3 is TGTGCCAGCCTGGGGCGGGATCCCGGGGGCACCTCCTACGAGCAGTACTTC. The chain employs TRBV21-1 and TRBJ2-7. TRBV21-1 constitutes a pseudogene. The CDR3 has 17 residues.

Here the CDR3 DNA reads TGTGCCAGCAGTTTCTACAGGGTGAACACTGAAGCTTTCTTT. This codes for CASSFYRVNTEAFF. The chain recombines TRBV28 with TRBJ1-1, with a possible D match to TRBD1 (6 bases). Germline CDR1 reads MDHEN; CDR2 reads SYDVKM. CDR3 length: 14 residues. V was shortened by 3 bases and J by 0 bases, with 8 bases between the two germline ends.

The chain couples TRBV4-1 to TRBJ2-1; 11 bases match TRBD2. CDR1 is MGHRA, CDR2 YSYEKL, per germline. With 2 bases clipped from V and 7 bases from J, the junction kept 7 bases outside the gene matches. The CDR3 is 16 residues long. CDR3 amino acids: CASSQRLAGRENEQFF. The CDR3 DNA reads TGCGCCAGCAGCCAAAGACTAGCGGGACGAGAAAATGAGCAGTTCTTC.